Here is one TCR beta chain with its context. Its antigen is not known. The data originate from a study of cytomegalovirus exposure and HLA in healthy donors. Whole-study findings and limits: The authors confirmed in vitro that three CMV-associated chains were specific for CMV antigens. It was found in a later analysis that first-cohort TCR clusters tended to co-occur in the 120 validation repertoires. Among TCR beta chains, those listed as cytomegalovirus-associated numbered over 150.

Profiling relied on immunoSEQ multiplex PCR, and the TCRdb table lists in-frame clones only, not all of them. Of roughly 200,000 clones in the sample, about nine tenths are singletons; the top ten hold about 7.2%. Material for sequencing was PBMCs. The receptor was isolated from a man aged 25 to 40 in good health and CMV-seropositive.

CDR3 DNA: TGTGCCAGCAGTAACCGTGGGACTAGCGGGTACGAGCAGTACTTC. Its protein product is CASSNRGTSGYEQYF. The V and J genes are TRBV6-1 and TRBJ2-7, with TRBD2 matching 12 bases. V lost 5 bases and J lost 4; bases outside the gene matches: 6. CDR3 length equals 15 residues. Germline-derived CDR1 and CDR2 are MNHNS and SASEGT.